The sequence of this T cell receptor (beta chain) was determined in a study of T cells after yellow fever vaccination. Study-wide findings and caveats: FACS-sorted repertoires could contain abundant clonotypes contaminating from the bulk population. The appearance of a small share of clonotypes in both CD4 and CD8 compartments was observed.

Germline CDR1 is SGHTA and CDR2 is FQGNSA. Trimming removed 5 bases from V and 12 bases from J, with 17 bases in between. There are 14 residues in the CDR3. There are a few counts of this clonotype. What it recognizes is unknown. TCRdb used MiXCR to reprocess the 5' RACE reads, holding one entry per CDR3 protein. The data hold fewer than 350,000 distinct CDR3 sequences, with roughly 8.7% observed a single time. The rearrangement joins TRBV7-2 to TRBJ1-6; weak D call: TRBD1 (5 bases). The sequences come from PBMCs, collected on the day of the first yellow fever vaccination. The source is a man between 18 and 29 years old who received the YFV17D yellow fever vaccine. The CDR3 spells CASSPDLRGGPLHF. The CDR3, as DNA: TGTGCCAGCAGCCCCGACTTAAGGGGTGGACCCCTCCACTTT.